These 22 T cell receptor beta chains share one sample of origin, sequenced in a study of cytomegalovirus exposure and HLA in healthy donors. PCR employed 60 Vbeta and 13 Jbeta primers. Using immunoSEQ multiplex PCR, the repertoire was profiled, and TCRdb retains in-frame clones only, with some absent. This sample has about 220,000 clones; just over 75% occur once, and the top ten carry roughly 0.62%. Sequences were obtained from PBMCs. All receptors come from a man aged 18 to 35 in good health and CMV-seronegative.

This chain uses TRBV9 with TRBJ1-1, with D hard to call. Per the germline V gene, CDR1 is SGDLS and CDR2 is YYNGEE. This CDR3 region has 13 residues. The V and J ends lost 0 bases and 7 bases respectively, with 10 bases between them. CDR3: CASSVGPTDEAFF. The CDR3 coding sequence is TGTGCCAGCAGCGTAGGACCAACAGATGAAGCTTTCTTT.

This chain's CDR3 is CASSGTGGSEVADTQYF. Here the CDR3 DNA reads TGCGCCAGCAGCGGGACAGGGGGCTCAGAGGTGGCAGATACGCAGTATTTT. The chain is built from TRBV5-1 and TRBJ2-3; TRBD1 agrees at 12 bases. This CDR3 is built from 17 residues. The germline CDR1 and CDR2 sequences are SGHRS and YFSETQ. V trimming: 4 bases; J trimming: 4 bases; junction bases outside the gene matches: 10. The whole variable domain, filled in from reference TRBV5-1 and TRBJ2-3, reads KAGVTQTPRYLIKTRGQQVTLSCSPISGHRSVSWYQQTPGQGLQFLFEYFSETQRNKGNFPGRFSGRQFSNSRSEMNVSTLELGDSALYLCASSGTGGSEVADTQYFGPGTRLTVL.

The chain links TRBV29-1 to TRBJ2-7; 8 bases line up with TRBD1. The trim removed 3 bases at V and 6 bases at J, leaving 4 bases unmatched. This CDR3 has 12 residues. Per the germline V gene, CDR1 is SQVTM and CDR2 is ANQGSEA. The CDR3 region has the DNA TGCAGCGTTGACCTAGACAGGGGCGAGCAGTACTTC. It specifies CSVDLDRGEQYF.

The CDR3, as DNA: TGCGCCAGCAGCGCCGACCTGGAGCAGTACTTC. It yields the protein CASSADLEQYF. The J gene is TRBJ2-5, the V gene TRBV5-1; D uncertain. The CDR3 spans 11 residues. Deletions cut 4 bases from V and 11 bases from J, with 12 bases between. From germline, CDR1 is SGHRS and CDR2 YFSETQ.

On this clone itself: As the CDR3 is not closed by the conserved phenylalanine or tryptophan, this likely results from a read error. The DNA is omitted, as the CDR3 cannot be located on it reliably, and the CDR3 follows TCRdb's listing. The chain is built from TRBV19 and TRBJ2-7; TRBD1, as called in the table, went unchecked against the DNA. Germline V gene sequence: CDR1 LNHDA, CDR2 SQIVND (reference sequence). The CDR3 region is 11 residues in length, termini included. The CDR3 region is CASSIDSLTGA.

This rearrangement joins TRBV27 to TRBJ2-3, with 11 bases aligning to TRBD2. There are 18 residues in the CDR3. Trimming took 6 bases from V and 0 from J; bases not matched to a gene: 11. Looked up from germline, CDR1 is MNHEY and CDR2 is SMNVEV (reference sequence). The CDR3 bases are TGTGCCAGCAGCCCTGGGACTAGCGGTACATCTAGCACAGATACGCAGTATTTT. Its translation is CASSPGTSGTSSTDTQYF.

The gene calls are TRBV5-1 and TRBJ2-7, with D possibly TRBD2 on 6 matching bases. Germline V gene lookup returns CDR1 SGHRS and CDR2 YFSETQ. CDR3 length: 10 amino acids. The V and J ends lost 8 bases and 9 bases respectively, with 12 bases between them. The CDR3 protein is CASKLGGQYF. As DNA, the CDR3 is TGCGCCAGTAAACTGGGGGGGCAGTACTTC.

V gene TRBV20-1 combines with J gene TRBJ1-2; TRBD1 might be the D (5 bases). V was clipped by 6 bases and J by 4 bases, with 9 bases between them. The CDR3 has 11 amino acids. Per the germline V gene, CDR1 is DFQATT and CDR2 is SNEGSKA (reference sequence). The CDR3 spells CSAGGSYGYTF. CDR3 in DNA: TGCAGTGCGGGGGGGAGCTATGGCTACACCTTC.

This clone was seen a few times. The chain recombines TRBV18 with TRBJ2-5; unclear D gene. CDR3 length: 14 amino acids. V was clipped by 2 bases and J by 0 bases, with 7 bases between them. Germline V gene data show CDR1 as KGHSH and CDR2 as LQKENI. The CDR3 DNA follows: TGTGCCAGCTCACCATCAACAGACCAAGAGACCCAGTACTTC. This sequence encodes CASSPSTDQETQYF. Full variable domain (outside the CDR3, taken from reference TRBV18 and TRBJ2-5): NAGVMQNPRHLVRRRGQEARLRCSPMKGHSHVYWYRQLPEEGLKFMVYLQKENIIDESGMPKERFSAEFPKEGPSILRIQQVVRGDSAAYFCASSPSTDQETQYFGPGTRLLVL.

The chain carries TRBV19 and TRBJ2-7; a weak D match, TRBD2 (6 bases). The germline V gene has CDR1 LNHDA and CDR2 SQIVND (reference sequence). The CDR3 is 13 residues long. Trimming took 4 bases from V and 4 from J, leaving 11 bases between them. The CDR3 is CASSTFGGYEQYF. As DNA, the CDR3 is TGTGCCAGTAGTACGTTCGGGGGATACGAGCAGTACTTC.

The chain carries TRBV4-1 and TRBJ1-6; D uncertain. Per the germline V gene, CDR1 is MGHRA and CDR2 is YSYEKL. The CDR3 has 16 residues. The V and J ends lost 0 bases and 9 bases respectively, with 15 bases between them. CDR3 DNA: TGCGCCAGCAGCCAAGAATCCGGCTTTTCGGGTTCACCCCTCCACTTT. It codes for CASSQESGFSGSPLHF.

The chain has TRBV9 and TRBJ2-5; 8 bases align to TRBD1. The DNA end is a closer match to TRBJ2-7, so the J assignment may be wrong. This CDR3 contains 15 residues. Germline V gene sequence: CDR1 SGDLS, CDR2 YYNGEE. CDR3 protein: CASSVGQGTRDEQYF. The CDR3 DNA reads as TGTGCCAGCAGCGTAGGACAGGGGACAAGGGACGAGCAGTACTTC.

V usage is TRBV2 and J usage is TRBJ2-7; possibly TRBD2 for D (6 bases). The germline V gene has CDR1 SNHLY and CDR2 FYNNEI. The CDR3 is made up of 14 amino acids. V lost 11 bases and J 0 bases, leaving 17 bases between the germline ends. The CDR3 DNA follows: TGTGCCGTCGCCGGGTCCGGGAGCTCCTACGAGCAGTACTTC. Translating it yields CAVAGSGSSYEQYF.

This CDR3 is CASSAGEDYGYTF. CDR3 nucleotide sequence: TGTGCCAGCTCGGCGGGGGAGGACTATGGCTACACCTTC. The rearrangement joins TRBV18 to TRBJ1-2; D may be TRBD1 (5 bases). V dropped 6 bases and J dropped 3 bases, with 11 bases sitting between them. Per the germline V gene, CDR1 is KGHSH and CDR2 is LQKENI. CDR3 size: 13 residues. The full variable domain, its missing parts supplied by reference TRBV18 and TRBJ1-2, is NAGVMQNPRHLVRRRGQEARLRCSPMKGHSHVYWYRQLPEEGLKFMVYLQKENIIDESGMPKERFSAEFPKEGPSILRIQQVVRGDSAAYFCASSAGEDYGYTFGSGTRLTVV.

The chain recombines TRBV25-1 with TRBJ2-1; 11 bases are a match to TRBD2. V lost 5 bases, J lost 9 bases, and 12 bases stayed unmatched. Germline V gives CDR1 MGHDK, CDR2 SYGVNS. This CDR3 spans 16 amino acids. CDR3 residues: CASSIRSGRGGGEQFF. The DNA for the CDR3 is TGTGCCAGCAGTATCCGTAGCGGGAGGGGGGGTGGTGAGCAGTTCTTC. Full variable domain (rest looked up from reference TRBV25-1 and TRBJ2-1): EADIYQTPRYLVIGTGKKITLECSQTMGHDKMYWYQQDPGMELHLIHYSYGVNSTEKGDLSSESTVSRIRTEHFPLTLESARPSHTSQYLCASSIRSGRGGGEQFFGPGTRLTVL.

This chain uses TRBV29-1 with TRBJ2-7; 8 bases line up with TRBD1. There are 14 residues in the CDR3. Germline V gene sequence: CDR1 SQVTM, CDR2 ANQGSEA. V shed 5 bases and J 4 bases; nucleotides not matched to a gene: 10. CDR3 sequence: CSVLTGTGSYEQYF. The DNA of the CDR3 is TGCAGCGTTCTGACCGGGACAGGCTCATACGAGCAGTACTTC.

Comment on this clone: Other DNA variants within this sample encode the same CDR3. The chain uses TRBV5-1 and TRBJ2-1; TRBD2 matches at 11 bases. The CDR3 is 14 amino acids. Germline V CDR1 and CDR2: SGHRS, YFSETQ. The ends lost 6 bases at V and 4 bases at J; junction bases unmatched: 3. The CDR3 DNA reads TGCGCCAGCACGGCTAGCGGGGGGTACAATGAGCAGTTCTTC. This codes for CASTASGGYNEQFF.

The J gene is TRBJ2-2, the V gene TRBV19; 7 bases agree with TRBD1. This CDR3 is 17 amino acids long. Germline loops: CDR1 LNHDA, CDR2 SQIVND (reference sequence). V trimming: 6 bases; J trimming: 0 bases; junction bases outside the gene matches: 10. CDR3 in DNA: TGTGCCAGTAGGCGAGGGGGCGCTTGGTCGAACACCGGGGAGCTGTTTTTT. This translates into CASRRGGAWSNTGELFF.

CDR3 sequence: CASSQDWGGAHVEQFF. In DNA form, the CDR3 reads TGTGCCAGCAGCCAAGATTGGGGGGGAGCCCATGTAGAGCAGTTCTTC. The rearrangement joins TRBV4-2 to TRBJ2-1, with 7 bases lining up with TRBD2. From germline, CDR1 is LGHNA and CDR2 YNFKEQ. CDR3 size: 16 residues. V was pared by 0 bases and J by 10 bases, with 12 bases of the junction left unmatched.

This clone occurred a few times. The CDR3 sequence is CASSGTVSTEAFF. The DNA of the CDR3 is TGTGCCAGCAGTGGGACAGTATCCACTGAAGCTTTCTTT. The chain links TRBV28 to TRBJ1-1; 7 nucleotides line up with TRBD1. The CDR3 extends over 13 amino acids. V lost 5 bases to trimming and J lost 4 bases; unmatched junction nucleotides: 4. CDR1 and CDR2 from the germline V gene are MDHEN and SYDVKM.

This clone occurred a few times. The chain uses TRBV11-2 and TRBJ1-1; D is ambiguous. Germline V gene lookup returns CDR1 SGHAT and CDR2 FQNNGV. Trimming took off 5 bases at V and 0 bases at J, with 10 bases between the two ends. The CDR3 extends over 14 amino acids. The CDR3 protein is CASSVGRVNTEAFF. The CDR3 DNA follows: TGTGCCAGCAGCGTAGGACGGGTGAACACTGAAGCTTTCTTT.

The genes are TRBV5-6 and TRBJ2-5, with 7 bases identical to TRBD1. V lost 4 bases, J lost 3 bases, and 6 bases stayed unmatched. Germline V gives CDR1 SGHDT, CDR2 YYEEEE. This CDR3 is 14 amino acids long. The CDR3 sequence is CASSRSTGEETQYF. Here the CDR3 DNA reads TGTGCCAGCAGCCGATCCACAGGGGAAGAGACCCAGTACTTC.